The rows below give T cell receptor beta chains drawn from one sample of a study of patients and donors after allogeneic stem cell transplantation. MiXCR was run by TCRdb on the RT-PCR reads, yielding one entry per CDR3 protein. The profile covers roughly 940,000 distinct CDR3 sequences, with 18% appearing a single time and around 6% taken by the ten largest. Sequencing input: blood, either unsorted or a sorted T cell fraction (not recorded which). Receptor source: a human donor who was either an allogeneic HSCT recipient or a stem cell or donor lymphocyte infusion donor (not recorded which). It is not recorded whose cells these are; they may come from a transplant donor. The CDR3 runs from the conserved cysteine through the conserved F or W. D genes are given only for firm matches. Only some rows state a clone size, as once, few, many or a class for expanded clones.

TRBJ1-1,TRBV6-1,.,many,CASSGDLTEAFF,TGTGCCAGCAGTGGGGATCTCACTGAAGCTTTCTTT
TRBJ1-4,TRBV2,TRBD1,few,CASHRDRGQGEKLFF,TGTGCCAGCCATCGTGACAGGGGGCAGGGAGAAAAACTGTTTTTT
TRBJ2-3,TRBV6-2/TRBV6-3,.,.,CASSLDYPRDTQYF,TGTGCCAGCAGCCTAGACTATCCGCGAGATACGCAGTATTTT
TRBJ1-2,TRBV4-2,TRBD1,.,CASSQWDRENYGYTF,TGTGCCAGCAGCCAATGGGACAGGGAGAACTATGGCTACACCTTC
TRBJ2-5,TRBV5-1,.,.,CASSLRLTGRERNQYF,TGCGCCAGCAGCTTGCGACTAACAGGGCGGGAGAGGAACCAGTACTTC
TRBJ1-1,TRBV12-3/TRBV12-4,.,.,CASTLQVNTEAFF,TGTGCCAGCACGCTCCAGGTGAACACTGAAGCTTTCTTT
TRBJ2-3,TRBV5-1,TRBD2,few,CASLAEGTDTQYF,TGCGCCAGTCTAGCGGAGGGCACAGATACGCAGTATTTT
TRBJ1-2,TRBV12-3/TRBV12-4,.,few,CASSLLRVDEGYTF,TGTGCCAGCAGTTTACTCCGGGTAGACGAAGGCTACACCTTC
TRBJ2-7,TRBV19,TRBD1,.,CASRGRDRGKYEQYF,TGTGCCAGTAGAGGACGGGACAGGGGAAAGTACGAGCAGTACTTC
TRBJ2-7,TRBV20-1,.,.,CSARAGTGQEEQYF,TGCAGTGCTCGCGCCGGGACTGGGCAGGAAGAGCAGTACTTC
TRBJ1-1,TRBV29-1,.,.,CSGGGNPNTEAFF,TGCAGTGGGGGGGGTAACCCTAACACTGAAGCTTTCTTT
TRBJ1-1,TRBV10-3,TRBD1,few,CAITRQGQNTEAFF,TGTGCCATCACCAGACAGGGCCAGAACACTGAAGCTTTCTTT
TRBJ1-1,TRBV7-9,.,few,CASSLVQGRNTEAFF,TGTGCCAGCAGCTTGGTACAGGGTAGAAACACTGAAGCTTTCTTT
TRBJ2-3,TRBV11-1,TRBD2,few,CASSLGTKRGGHTDTQYF,TGTGCCAGCAGCTTAGGGACCAAGCGGGGGGGCCACACAGATACGCAGTATTTT
TRBJ1-6,TRBV6-2/TRBV6-3,TRBD1,few,CASRSGQGVKSYNSPLHF,TGTGCCAGCAGATCGGGACAGGGAGTGAAGTCCTATAATTCACCCCTCCACTTT
TRBJ2-7,TRBV29-1,.,few,CSVEAASSYEQYF,TGCAGCGTTGAAGCGGCCAGCTCCTACGAGCAGTACTTC
TRBJ2-3,TRBV20-1,TRBD2,few,CSAPGGSTDTQYF,TGCAGTGCACCGGGCGGGAGTACAGATACGCAGTATTTT
TRBJ2-1,TRBV5-1,TRBD2,few,CASSLALASGSQSSSYNEQFF,TGCGCCAGCAGCTTGGCCTTGGCTAGCGGGAGTCAGTCGAGCTCCTACAATGAGCAGTTCTTC
TRBJ2-7,TRBV29-1,.,many,CSVVGGEGYEQYF,TGCAGCGTTGTGGGGGGAGAGGGCTACGAGCAGTACTTC
TRBJ2-1,TRBV7-2,TRBD2,.,CASSLDLLAGGNEQFF,TGTGCCAGCAGCCTCGACTTGTTAGCGGGAGGCAATGAGCAGTTCTTC
TRBJ1-2,TRBV4-2,.,.,CASSHSGQQNFGYTF,TGTGCCAGCAGCCATTCGGGACAACAGAACTTTGGCTACACCTTC
TRBJ1-2,TRBV12-3/TRBV12-4,.,.,CASRATRDTNGYTF,TGTGCCAGCAGGGCGACACGTGATACGAATGGCTACACCTTC
TRBJ1-1,TRBV6-2/TRBV6-3,.,.,CASITEGFTEAFF,TGTGCCAGCATCACGGAGGGATTCACTGAAGCTTTCTTT
TRBJ2-5,TRBV12-3/TRBV12-4,.,few,CASRGPGLETQYF,TGTGCCAGCAGAGGCCCGGGGTTGGAGACCCAGTACTTC